This note documents a single T cell receptor (beta chain) sequence. This CDR3 is also generated by other DNA sequences in the sample. Germline V gene lookup returns CDR1 SEHNR and CDR2 FQNEAQ (reference sequence). The CDR3 runs 14 residues. V was shortened by 0 bases and J by 0 bases, with 5 bases between the two germline ends. Authors' methods: Using reference gene primer amplification, nucleated cell counts were estimated. The repertoire was sequenced with immunoSEQ multiplex PCR; TCRdb's copy has only in-frame clones and lacks some. V and J calls and clone size are as listed in that table; D and trimming were resolved from the DNA. The sample carries 200,000 to 300,000 clones, over 80% recorded once. The data belong to a study of blood T cell repertoires in COVID-19.

The clonotype was recovered from a woman aged 55-70 years with active or convalescent COVID-19. The sequenced sample was peripheral blood. J is TRBJ1-1 and V is TRBV7-9; D gene uncertain. The CDR3 here is CASSLAGVNTEAFF. The CDR3 nucleotides are TGTGCCAGCAGCTTAGCCGGGGTGAACACTGAAGCTTTCTTT.